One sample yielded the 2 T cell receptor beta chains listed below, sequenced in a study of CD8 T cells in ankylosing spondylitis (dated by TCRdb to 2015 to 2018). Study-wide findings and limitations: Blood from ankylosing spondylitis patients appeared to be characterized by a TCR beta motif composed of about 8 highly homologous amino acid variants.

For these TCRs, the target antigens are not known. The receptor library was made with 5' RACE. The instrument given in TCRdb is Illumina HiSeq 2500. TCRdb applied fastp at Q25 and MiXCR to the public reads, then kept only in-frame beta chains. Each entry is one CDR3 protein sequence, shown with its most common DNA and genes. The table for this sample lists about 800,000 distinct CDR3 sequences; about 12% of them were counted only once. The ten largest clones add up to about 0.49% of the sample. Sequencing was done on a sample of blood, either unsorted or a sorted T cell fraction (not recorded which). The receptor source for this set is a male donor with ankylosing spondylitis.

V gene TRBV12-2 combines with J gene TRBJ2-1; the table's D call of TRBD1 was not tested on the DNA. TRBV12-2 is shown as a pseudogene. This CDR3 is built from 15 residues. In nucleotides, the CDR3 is TGTGCAAGTCGCTTCCCTGGGGGCTCCTACAATGAGCAGTTCTTC. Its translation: CASRFPGGSYNEQFF.

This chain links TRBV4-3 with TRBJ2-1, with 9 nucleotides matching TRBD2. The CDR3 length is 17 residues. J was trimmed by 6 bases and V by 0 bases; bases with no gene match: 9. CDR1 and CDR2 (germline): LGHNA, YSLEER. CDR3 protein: CASSQDGASGVGNEQFF. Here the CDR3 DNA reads TGCGCCAGCAGCCAAGATGGGGCTAGCGGGGTCGGCAATGAGCAGTTCTTC.